The entry that follows covers one T cell receptor beta chain sequence. Its antigen is not known. The sample belongs to a study of blood T cells in healthy people across ages. The study's findings and limits: There was no known CMV status for donors, so expanded clonotype changes were possibly confounded.

Next came a second PCR, run for roughly 6 to 11 cycles, which used a sample-barcoded 5' primer along with a J-beta primer mix. TCRdb passed the 5' RACE reads through MiXCR, listing each CDR3 protein once. Of 650,000 to 900,000 distinct CDR3 sequences detected, 55% to 65% appear once; the ten largest clones hold around a quarter. This clonotype originated in a man under 40 in good health. Sequencing was carried out using blood.

The CDR3 DNA is TGTGCCAGTACTAGGGGCATGAACACTGAAGCTTTCTTT. Translated, it gives CASTRGMNTEAFF. V is TRBV6-5 and J is TRBJ1-1; possible D gene TRBD1, 5 bases. The germline V and J ends were trimmed by 9 bases and 0 bases, with 11 bases remaining between them. Germline values: CDR1 MNHEY, CDR2 SVGAGI. This CDR3 has 13 amino acids.